The 19 T cell receptor beta chains below come from one sample, sequenced in a study of Graves' ophthalmopathy and Graves' hyperthyroidism. Amplified TCR beta CDR3 regions were obtained using RNA transcripts as template. The workflow started with a first-round RT-PCR run with HTBI primers and then moved on to a second-round multiplex PCR. MiXCR was run by TCRdb on the multiplex PCR reads, yielding one entry per CDR3 protein. The table has some 170,000 distinct CDR3 sequences, 39% seen once. The source material was peripheral blood. Source of these receptors: a man aged 25 to 40 with Graves' ophthalmopathy.

This clonotype was counted ten times or more. The V call is TRBV4-1, the J call TRBJ1-1; TRBD1 is a possible D gene (6 bases). The V and J ends lost 2 bases and 3 bases respectively, with 13 bases between them. The CDR3 contains 15 residues. Germline lookup yields CDR1 MGHRA and CDR2 YSYEKL. The CDR3 region has the DNA TGCGCCAGCAGCCAAAAAGGACAGCTTTACACTGAAGCTTTCTTT. This encodes CASSQKGQLYTEAFF.

In its sample, this clonotype was seen many times. This sequence joins TRBV12-3 or TRBV12-4 and TRBJ2-7, with 8 bases aligning to TRBD2. Trimming removed 3 bases from V and 5 bases from J; junction bases left unmatched: 9. This CDR3 is 15 amino acids long. CDR3 sequence: CASSLEGSGTDEQYF. In DNA form, the CDR3 reads TGTGCCAGCAGTTTGGAGGGTAGCGGGACCGACGAGCAGTACTTC.

Ten or more counts support this clonotype. The CDR3 bases are TGTGCCAGCAGCTCCCCCAGCGGACCCTCCTACGAGCAGTACTTC. Its translation is CASSSPSGPSYEQYF. V usage is TRBV28 and J usage is TRBJ2-7; tentatively, D is TRBD2 (5 bases). The CDR3 length is 15 residues. The V end was cut by 6 bases, the J end by 0 bases, with 15 bases between. CDR1 MDHEN and CDR2 SYDVKM come from the germline V gene.

The V gene is TRBV27, the J gene TRBJ2-7; possible D gene TRBD2, 6 bases. The germline V gene encodes CDR1 MNHEY and CDR2 SMNVEV (reference sequence). This CDR3 region has 15 residues. The V end lost 3 bases, the J end lost 3 bases, and 15 bases lay between the germline ends. CDR3 nucleotide sequence: TGTGCCAGCAGTTTTCGCCCCGGGACTCTCTACGAGCAGTACTTC. Protein sequence: CASSFRPGTLYEQYF.

Many counts were recorded for this clonotype. V is TRBV24-1 and J is TRBJ2-1; tentative D call: TRBD2 (6 bases). The CDR3 sequence is 16 residues long. CDR1 and CDR2 from the germline V gene are KGHDR and SFDVKD. V lost 0 bases and J 4 bases, leaving 12 bases between the germline ends. The DNA of the CDR3 is TGTGCCACCAGTGATTTGAAGCGCGGGGCATACAATGAGCAGTTCTTC. This encodes CATSDLKRGAYNEQFF.

There are many counts of this clonotype. The chain has TRBV20-1 and TRBJ2-7; 16 bases map to TRBD2. Germline V lookup: CDR1 DFQATT, CDR2 SNEGSKA (reference sequence). The CDR3 is 19 amino acids. Unmatched junction bases numbered 14, after V lost 6 bases and J lost 0 bases. CDR3 nucleotide sequence: TGCAGTGCCCGTACCACCGGGACTAGCGGGAGGGTCCGCTCCTACGAGCAGTACTTC. It encodes CSARTTGTSGRVRSYEQYF.

The chain recombines TRBV13 with TRBJ1-1; TRBD1 might be the D (5 bases). From germline, CDR1 is PRHDT and CDR2 FYEKMQ (reference sequence). The CDR3 is 16 amino acids. Trimming shortened V by 1 base and J by 3 bases, and 15 bases separated the two germline ends. The chain's CDR3 is CASSLAGGLADTEAFF. The CDR3, as DNA: TGTGCCAGCAGCTTAGCGGGGGGGTTGGCGGACACTGAAGCTTTCTTT. Using reference TRBV13 and TRBJ1-1 for the parts outside the CDR3, the full variable domain is AAGVIQSPRHLIKEKRETATLKCYPIPRHDTVYWYQQGPGQDPQFLISFYEKMQSDKGSIPDRFSAQQFSDYHSELNMSSLELGDSALYFCASSLAGGLADTEAFFGQGTRLTVV.

This clonotype has at least ten counts. V and J are TRBV12-3 or TRBV12-4 and TRBJ2-2; D remains ambiguous. The CDR3 extends over 15 amino acids. The V end was cut by 5 bases, the J end by 0 bases, with 10 bases between. The CDR3 sequence is CASSAVSPNTGELFF. CDR3 in DNA: TGTGCCAGCAGTGCGGTTTCTCCGAACACCGGGGAGCTGTTTTTT.

This clonotype was picked up one time. The V and J genes are TRBV6-5 and TRBJ2-5, with 10 bases that match TRBD2. Germline CDR1 is MNHEY and CDR2 is SVGAGI. Trimming took 0 bases from V and 4 from J; bases not matched to a gene: 8. The CDR3 has 17 residues. CDR3 DNA sequence: TGTGCCAGCAGTTACTCGGGGGCTAGCGGGAGTCGAGAGACCCAGTACTTC. Its protein product is CASSYSGASGSRETQYF.

This chain connects TRBV4-3 to TRBJ1-6, with TRBD1 as a possible D gene (6 bases). Trimming took 4 bases from V and 5 from J, leaving 12 bases between them. Germline values: CDR1 LGHNA, CDR2 YSLEER. The CDR3 covers 15 residues. The CDR3: CASSLIAGDNSPLHF. DNA of the CDR3: TGCGCCAGCAGCCTCATCGCAGGGGATAATTCACCCCTCCACTTT.

This clonotype was observed many times. The chain is built from TRBV25-1 and TRBJ1-1, with D possibly being TRBD1 (5 bases). V lost 7 bases and J 3 bases, leaving 15 bases between the germline ends. CDR1 and CDR2 from the germline V gene are MGHDK and SYGVNS. The CDR3 covers 14 residues. This CDR3 is CASTTPLGDTEAFF. In nucleotides, the CDR3 is TGTGCCAGCACCACCCCCCTAGGGGACACTGAAGCTTTCTTT.

This clonotype was picked up one time. V is TRBV6-2 or TRBV6-3 and J is TRBJ2-7; D is unresolved. CDR3 length: 11 residues. Germline V gene data show CDR1 as MNHEY and CDR2 as SVGEGT. The germline V and J ends were trimmed by 6 bases and 3 bases, with 6 bases remaining between them. CDR3 in DNA: TGTGCCAGCAGGTTTGACTACGAGCAGTACTTC. Translation: CASRFDYEQYF.

The sample holds many counts of this clonotype. The J gene is TRBJ2-2, the V gene TRBV13, with a tentative D call TRBD1 (6 bases). Germline lookup yields CDR1 PRHDT and CDR2 FYEKMQ (reference sequence). Trimming took 1 base from V and 2 from J, leaving 11 bases between them. The CDR3 extends over 16 amino acids. In DNA, the CDR3 is TGTGCCAGCAGCTTAGTCATACAGGGAAACACCGGGGAGCTGTTTTTT. Translated: CASSLVIQGNTGELFF.

The V and J genes are TRBV24-1 and TRBJ2-5; 13 nucleotides match TRBD2. The CDR3 extends over 17 amino acids. V shed 4 bases and J 5 bases; nucleotides not matched to a gene: 9. CDR1 is KGHDR, CDR2 SFDVKD, per germline. CDR3 amino acids: CATSDTTGLAGVETQYF. CDR3 DNA: TGTGCCACCAGTGACACAACCGGACTAGCGGGGGTCGAGACCCAGTACTTC.

This sequence joins TRBV20-1 and TRBJ2-6; 10 nucleotides align to TRBD2. The tail of the sequence fits TRBJ2-7 better, so the J call may be wrong. This CDR3 is 16 amino acids long. Per the germline V gene, CDR1 is DFQATT and CDR2 is SNEGSKA (reference sequence). CDR3 region: CSASPSGRAVSYEQYF. As DNA, the CDR3 is TGCAGTGCTAGTCCCAGCGGGAGGGCCGTATCCTACGAGCAGTACTTC.

CDR3 residues: CASKRTGSGNTIYF. The CDR3 region has the DNA TGTGCCAGCAAAAGGACAGGCTCTGGAAACACCATATATTTT. The chain carries TRBV6-1 and TRBJ1-3; 7 bases line up with TRBD1. The V gene's germline CDR1 is MNHNS and CDR2 SASEGT. The CDR3 loop spans 14 amino acids. V shed 7 bases, J shed 0 bases, and the junction held 3 bases outside the gene matches.

This clonotype was seen many times. V is TRBV5-1 and J is TRBJ2-7; no firm D call. There are 14 residues in the CDR3. Trimming cost V 0 bases and J 2 bases, with 9 bases left between them. Germline V gene data show CDR1 as SGHRS and CDR2 as YFSETQ. Here the CDR3 DNA reads TGCGCCAGCAGCTTGGCCTGGACCACCTACGAGCAGTACTTC. Amino acid sequence: CASSLAWTTYEQYF.

This chain uses TRBV28 with TRBJ1-2; D possibly corresponds to TRBD1 (5 bases). Germline loops: CDR1 MDHEN, CDR2 SYDVKM. V was shortened by 2 bases and J by 3 bases, with 10 bases between the two germline ends. This CDR3 has 14 residues. CDR3 amino acids: CASSLRRADYGYTF. The CDR3 nucleotides are TGTGCCAGCAGTTTACGCAGGGCAGACTATGGCTACACCTTC.

CDR3 in amino acids: CASSESGAAQPQHF. The CDR3 bases are TGCGCCAGCAGTGAGTCGGGGGCGGCCCAGCCCCAGCATTTT. The chain recombines TRBV10-1 with TRBJ1-5, with D maybe TRBD1 (6 bases). The CDR3 length is 14 residues. V gave up 0 bases and J gave up 7 bases, with 10 bases separating them. From germline, CDR1 is WNHNN and CDR2 SYGVQD (reference sequence).